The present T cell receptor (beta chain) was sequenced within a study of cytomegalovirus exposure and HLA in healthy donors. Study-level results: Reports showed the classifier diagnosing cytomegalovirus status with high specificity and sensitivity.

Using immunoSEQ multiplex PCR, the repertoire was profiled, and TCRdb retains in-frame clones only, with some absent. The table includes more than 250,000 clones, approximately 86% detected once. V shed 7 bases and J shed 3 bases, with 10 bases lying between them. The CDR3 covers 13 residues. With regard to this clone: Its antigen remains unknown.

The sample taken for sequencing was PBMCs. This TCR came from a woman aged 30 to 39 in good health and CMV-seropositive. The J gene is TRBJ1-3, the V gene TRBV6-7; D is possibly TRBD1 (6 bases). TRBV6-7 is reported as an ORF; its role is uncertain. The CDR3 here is CASNRGHGNTIYF. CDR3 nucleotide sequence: TGTGCCAGCAACCGGGGGCATGGAAACACCATATATTTT.